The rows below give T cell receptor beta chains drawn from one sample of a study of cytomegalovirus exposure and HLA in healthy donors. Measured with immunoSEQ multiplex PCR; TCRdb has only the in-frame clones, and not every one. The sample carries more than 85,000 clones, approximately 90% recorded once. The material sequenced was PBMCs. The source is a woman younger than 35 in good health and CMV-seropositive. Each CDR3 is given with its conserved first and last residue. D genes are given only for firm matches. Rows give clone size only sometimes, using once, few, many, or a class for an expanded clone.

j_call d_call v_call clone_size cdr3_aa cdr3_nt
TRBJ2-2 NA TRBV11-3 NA CASGARGITGELFF TGTGCCAGCGGAGCGAGGGGGATAACCGGGGAGCTGTTTTTT
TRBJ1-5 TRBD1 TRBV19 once CASNLRQGGSQPQHF TGTGCCAGTAACCTCCGACAGGGGGGTAGTCAGCCCCAGCATTTT
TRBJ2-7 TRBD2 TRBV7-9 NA CASSFWTSGGPGDEQYF TGTGCCAGCAGCTTCTGGACTAGCGGGGGCCCTGGCGACGAGCAGTACTTC
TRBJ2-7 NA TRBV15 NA CATSLALSYEQYF TGTGCCACCAGCCTGGCCCTCTCCTACGAGCAGTACTTC
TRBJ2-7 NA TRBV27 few CASSRNTQVDEQYF TGTGCCAGCAGTCGTAACACTCAGGTGGACGAGCAGTACTTC
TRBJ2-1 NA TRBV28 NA CASRIGLYNEQFF TGTGCCAGCAGAATCGGACTGTACAATGAGCAGTTCTTC
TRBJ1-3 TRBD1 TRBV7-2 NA CASSATGTAGNTIYF TGTGCCAGCAGCGCCACCGGGACAGCTGGAAACACCATATATTTT
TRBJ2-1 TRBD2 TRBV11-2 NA CASTWAAGGVNEQFF TGTGCCAGCACCTGGGCAGCGGGAGGGGTAAATGAGCAGTTCTTC
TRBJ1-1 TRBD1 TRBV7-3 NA CASSSGQGRWNTEAFF TGTGCCAGCAGCTCCGGACAGGGACGATGGAACACTGAAGCTTTCTTT
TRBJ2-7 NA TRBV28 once CASSLGGSAYEQYF TGTGCCAGCAGTTTAGGGGGGAGCGCCTACGAGCAGTACTTC
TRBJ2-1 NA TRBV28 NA CASSLSGYEQFF TGTGCCAGCAGTTTGTCGGGGTATGAGCAGTTCTTC
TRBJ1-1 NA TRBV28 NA CASSLTGVNTEAFF TGTGCCAGCAGTTTGACCGGGGTGAACACTGAAGCTTTCTTT
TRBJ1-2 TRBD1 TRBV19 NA CASGTGALYGYTF TGTGCCAGTGGGACAGGGGCACTCTATGGCTACACCTTC
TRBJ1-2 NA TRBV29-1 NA CSVDGGPYGYTF TGCAGCGTTGATGGAGGGCCTTATGGCTACACCTTC
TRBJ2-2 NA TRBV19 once CASRRDFHTGELFF TGTGCCAGCCGTCGGGACTTTCACACCGGGGAGCTGTTTTTT
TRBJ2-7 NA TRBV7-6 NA CASSLELAGEQYF TGTGCCAGCAGCTTAGAACTTGCGGGTGAGCAGTACTTC
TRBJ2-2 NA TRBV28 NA CASPSNTGELFF TGTGCCAGCCCCTCTAACACCGGGGAGCTGTTTTTT
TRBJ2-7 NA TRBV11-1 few CASSPNIWSSYEQYF TGTGCCAGCAGCCCCAATATTTGGAGCTCCTACGAGCAGTACTTC
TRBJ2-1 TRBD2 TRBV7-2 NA CASSYIAGGPTSYNEQFF TGTGCCAGCAGCTATATAGCGGGAGGACCAACGAGCTACAATGAGCAGTTCTTC
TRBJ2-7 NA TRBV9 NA CASSVTASSYEQYF TGTGCCAGCAGCGTTACCGCGAGCTCCTACGAGCAGTACTTC
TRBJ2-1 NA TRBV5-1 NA CASRGSSDLNNEQFF TGCGCCAGCAGAGGGAGTAGCGACCTTAACAATGAGCAGTTCTTC
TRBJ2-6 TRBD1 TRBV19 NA CASSIYRGSGANVLTF TGTGCCAGTAGTATCTACAGGGGGTCTGGGGCCAACGTCCTGACTTTC
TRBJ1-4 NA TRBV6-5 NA CASSPTGREKLFF TGTGCCAGCAGCCCTACAGGTCGTGAAAAACTGTTTTTT
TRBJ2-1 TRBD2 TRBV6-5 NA CASSLTGTRHNEQFF TGTGCCAGCAGTTTGACCGGGACTAGACACAATGAGCAGTTCTTC
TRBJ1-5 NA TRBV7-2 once CASSLASSGQPQHF TGTGCCAGCAGCTTAGCCTCGTCAGGCCAGCCCCAGCATTTT
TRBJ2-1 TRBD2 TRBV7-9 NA CASSLRGGRTGGEQFF TGTGCCAGCAGCTTACGCGGCGGGAGGACGGGGGGTGAGCAGTTCTTC